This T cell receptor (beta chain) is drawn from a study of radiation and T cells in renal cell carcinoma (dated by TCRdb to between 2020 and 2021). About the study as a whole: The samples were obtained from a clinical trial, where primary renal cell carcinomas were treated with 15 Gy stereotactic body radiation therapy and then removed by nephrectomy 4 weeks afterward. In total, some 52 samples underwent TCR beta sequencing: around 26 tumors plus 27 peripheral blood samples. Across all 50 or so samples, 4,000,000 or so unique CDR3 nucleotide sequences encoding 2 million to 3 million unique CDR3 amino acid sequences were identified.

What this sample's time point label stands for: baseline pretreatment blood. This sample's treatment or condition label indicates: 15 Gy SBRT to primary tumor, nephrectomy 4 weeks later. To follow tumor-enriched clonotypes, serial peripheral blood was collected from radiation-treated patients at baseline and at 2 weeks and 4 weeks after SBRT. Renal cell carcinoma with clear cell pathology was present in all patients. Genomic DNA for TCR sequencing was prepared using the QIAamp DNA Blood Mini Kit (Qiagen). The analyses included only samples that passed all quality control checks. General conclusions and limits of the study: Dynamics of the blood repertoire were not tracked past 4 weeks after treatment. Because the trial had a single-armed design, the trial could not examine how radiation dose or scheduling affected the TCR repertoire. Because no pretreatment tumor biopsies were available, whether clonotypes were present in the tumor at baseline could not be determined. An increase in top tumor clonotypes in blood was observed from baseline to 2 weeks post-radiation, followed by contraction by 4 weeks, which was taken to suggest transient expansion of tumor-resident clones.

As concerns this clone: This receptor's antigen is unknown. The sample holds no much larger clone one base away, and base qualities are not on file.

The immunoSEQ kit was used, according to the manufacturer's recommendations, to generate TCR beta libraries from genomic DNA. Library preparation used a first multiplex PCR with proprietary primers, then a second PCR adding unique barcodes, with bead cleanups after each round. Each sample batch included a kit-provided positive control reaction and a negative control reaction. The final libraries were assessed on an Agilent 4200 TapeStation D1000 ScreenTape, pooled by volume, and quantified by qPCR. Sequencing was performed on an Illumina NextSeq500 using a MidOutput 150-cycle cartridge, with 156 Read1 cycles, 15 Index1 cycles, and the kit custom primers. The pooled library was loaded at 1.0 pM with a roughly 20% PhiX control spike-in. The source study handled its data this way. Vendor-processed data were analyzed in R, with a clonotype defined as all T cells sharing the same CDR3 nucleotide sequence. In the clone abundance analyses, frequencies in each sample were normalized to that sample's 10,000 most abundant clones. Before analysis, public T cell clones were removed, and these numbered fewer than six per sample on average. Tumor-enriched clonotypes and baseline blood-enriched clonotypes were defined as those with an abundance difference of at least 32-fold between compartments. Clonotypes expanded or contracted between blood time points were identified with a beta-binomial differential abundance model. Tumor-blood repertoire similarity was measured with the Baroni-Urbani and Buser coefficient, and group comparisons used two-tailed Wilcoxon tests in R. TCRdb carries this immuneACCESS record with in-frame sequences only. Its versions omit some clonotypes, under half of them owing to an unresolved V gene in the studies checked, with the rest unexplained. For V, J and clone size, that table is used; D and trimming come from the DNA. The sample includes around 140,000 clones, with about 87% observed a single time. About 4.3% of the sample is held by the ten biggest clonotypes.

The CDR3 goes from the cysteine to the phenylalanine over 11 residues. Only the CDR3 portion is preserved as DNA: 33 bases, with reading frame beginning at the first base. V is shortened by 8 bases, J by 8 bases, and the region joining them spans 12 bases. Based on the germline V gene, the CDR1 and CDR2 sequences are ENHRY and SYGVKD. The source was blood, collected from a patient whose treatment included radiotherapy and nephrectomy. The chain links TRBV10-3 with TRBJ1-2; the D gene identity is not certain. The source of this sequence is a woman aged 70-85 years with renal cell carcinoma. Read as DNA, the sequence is TGTGCCATCGCAATGGGAGGGGGCTACACCTTC. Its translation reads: CAIAMGGGYTF.